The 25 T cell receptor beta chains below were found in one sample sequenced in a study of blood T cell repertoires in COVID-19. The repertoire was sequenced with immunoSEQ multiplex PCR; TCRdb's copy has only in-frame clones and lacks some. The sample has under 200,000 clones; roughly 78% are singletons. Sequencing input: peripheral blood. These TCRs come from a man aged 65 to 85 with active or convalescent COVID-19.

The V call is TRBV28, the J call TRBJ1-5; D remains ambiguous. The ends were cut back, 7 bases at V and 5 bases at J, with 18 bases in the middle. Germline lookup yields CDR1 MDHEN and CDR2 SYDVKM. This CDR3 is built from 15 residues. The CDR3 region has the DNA TGTGCCAGCATCGCCACGTGGGGAGTTGATCAGCCCCAGCATTTT. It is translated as CASIATWGVDQPQHF. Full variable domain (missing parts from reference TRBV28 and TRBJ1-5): DVKVTQSSRYLVKRTGEKVFLECVQDMDHENMFWYRQDPGLGLRLIYFSYDVKMKEKGDIPEGYSVSREKKERFSLILESASTNQTSMYLCASIATWGVDQPQHFGDGTRLSIL.

CDR3 loop: CASSLVPIGQSAKNIQYF. The CDR3 region has the DNA TGTGCCAGCAGCTTAGTCCCTATTGGGCAATCAGCCAAAAACATTCAGTACTTC. V and J are TRBV7-2 and TRBJ2-4; D is undetermined. The germline V gene encodes CDR1 SGHTA and CDR2 FQGNSA. The V gene lost 1 base and the J gene lost 0 bases, with 16 bases spanning the gap. This CDR3 has 18 residues. The full variable domain, rest sourced from reference TRBV7-2 and TRBJ2-4, is GAGVSQSPSNKVTEKGKDVELRCDPISGHTALYWYRQSLGQGLEFLIYFQGNSAPDKSGLPSDRFSAERTGGSVSTLTIQRTQQEDSAVYLCASSLVPIGQSAKNIQYFGAGTRLSVL.

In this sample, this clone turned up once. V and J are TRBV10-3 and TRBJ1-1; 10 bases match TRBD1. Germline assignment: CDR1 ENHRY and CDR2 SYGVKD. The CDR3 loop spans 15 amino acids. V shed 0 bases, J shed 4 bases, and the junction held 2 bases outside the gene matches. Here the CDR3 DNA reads TGTGCCATCAGTGAGTCAGGACAGGGGGGCACTGAAGCTTTCTTT. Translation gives CAISESGQGGTEAFF.

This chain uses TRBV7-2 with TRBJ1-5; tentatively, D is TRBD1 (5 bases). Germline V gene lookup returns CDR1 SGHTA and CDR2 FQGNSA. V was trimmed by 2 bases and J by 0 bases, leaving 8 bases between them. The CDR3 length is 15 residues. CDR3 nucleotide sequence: TGTGCCAGCAGCTTAACAGGAAATAGCAATCAGCCCCAGCATTTT. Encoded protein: CASSLTGNSNQPQHF.

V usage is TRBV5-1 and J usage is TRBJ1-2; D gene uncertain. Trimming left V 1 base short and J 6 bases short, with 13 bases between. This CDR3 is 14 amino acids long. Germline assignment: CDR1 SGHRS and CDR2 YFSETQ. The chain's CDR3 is CASSLIPASNGYTF. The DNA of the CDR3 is TGCGCCAGCAGCTTGATACCGGCTAGTAATGGCTACACCTTC.

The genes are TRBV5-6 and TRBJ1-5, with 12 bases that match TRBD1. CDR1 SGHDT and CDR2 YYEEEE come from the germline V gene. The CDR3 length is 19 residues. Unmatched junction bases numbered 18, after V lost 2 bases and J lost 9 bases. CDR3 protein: CASSFSKSGTGGAWWPQHF. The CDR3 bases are TGTGCCAGCAGCTTCTCCAAATCCGGGACAGGGGGCGCCTGGTGGCCCCAGCATTTT.

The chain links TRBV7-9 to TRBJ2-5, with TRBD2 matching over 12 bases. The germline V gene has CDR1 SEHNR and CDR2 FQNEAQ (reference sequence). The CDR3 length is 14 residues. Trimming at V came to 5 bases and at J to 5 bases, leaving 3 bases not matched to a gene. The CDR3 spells CASSPGTSGETQYF. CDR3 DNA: TGTGCCAGCAGCCCGGGGACTAGCGGGGAGACCCAGTACTTC.

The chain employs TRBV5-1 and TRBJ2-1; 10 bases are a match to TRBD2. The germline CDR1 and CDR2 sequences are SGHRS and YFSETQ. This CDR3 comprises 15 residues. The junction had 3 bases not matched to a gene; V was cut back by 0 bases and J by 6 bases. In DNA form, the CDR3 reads TGCGCCAGCAGCTTGGTTCTAGCGGGGGTCAATGAGCAGTTCTTC. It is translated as CASSLVLAGVNEQFF.

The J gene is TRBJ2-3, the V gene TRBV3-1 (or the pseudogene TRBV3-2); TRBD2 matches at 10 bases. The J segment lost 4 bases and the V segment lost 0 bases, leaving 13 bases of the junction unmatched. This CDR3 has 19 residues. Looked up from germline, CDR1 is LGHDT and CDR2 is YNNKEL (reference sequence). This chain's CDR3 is CASSQEPRLAGAGSDTQYF. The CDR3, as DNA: TGTGCCAGCAGCCAAGAACCTAGGCTAGCGGGGGCGGGATCAGATACGCAGTATTTT.

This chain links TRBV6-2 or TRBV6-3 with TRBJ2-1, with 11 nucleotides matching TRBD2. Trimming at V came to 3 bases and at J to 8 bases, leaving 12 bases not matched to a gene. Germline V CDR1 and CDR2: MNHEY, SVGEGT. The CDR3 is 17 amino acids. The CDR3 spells CASSYSILAGDSYEQFF. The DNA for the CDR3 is TGTGCCAGCAGTTATTCAATACTAGCGGGAGATTCTTATGAGCAGTTCTTC.

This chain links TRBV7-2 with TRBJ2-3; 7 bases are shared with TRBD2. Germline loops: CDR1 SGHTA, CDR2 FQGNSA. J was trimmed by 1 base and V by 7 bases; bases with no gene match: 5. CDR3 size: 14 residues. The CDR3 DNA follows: TGTGCCAGCAAGTTAAGCGGGGGCACAGATACGCAGTATTTT. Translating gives CASKLSGGTDTQYF.

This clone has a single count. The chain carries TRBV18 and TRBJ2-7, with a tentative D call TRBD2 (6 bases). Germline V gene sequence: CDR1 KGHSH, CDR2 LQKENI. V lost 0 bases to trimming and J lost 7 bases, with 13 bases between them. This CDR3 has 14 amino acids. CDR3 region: CASSPPLAEGEQYF. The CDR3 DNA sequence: TGTGCCAGCTCACCACCCCTCGCGGAGGGAGAGCAGTACTTC.

CDR3 loop: CSVEYGSISGAQYF. CDR3 bases: TGCAGCGTTGAGTACGGGAGCATCTCGGGGGCGCAGTATTTT. The gene calls are TRBV29-1 and TRBJ2-3, with D possibly being TRBD2 (6 bases). Germline CDR1 and CDR2: SQVTM and ANQGSEA. Trimming shortened V by 3 bases and J by 10 bases, and 20 bases separated the two germline ends. There are 14 residues in the CDR3.

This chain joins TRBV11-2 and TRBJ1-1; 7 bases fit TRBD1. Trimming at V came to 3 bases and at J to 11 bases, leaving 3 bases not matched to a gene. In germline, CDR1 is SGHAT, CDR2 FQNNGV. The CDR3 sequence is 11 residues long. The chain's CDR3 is CASSFHRGAFF. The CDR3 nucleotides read TGTGCCAGCAGCTTCCACAGGGGTGCTTTCTTT. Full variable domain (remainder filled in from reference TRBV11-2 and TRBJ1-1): EAGVAQSPRYKIIEKRQSVAFWCNPISGHATLYWYQQILGQGPKLLIQFQNNGVVDDSQLPKDRFSAERLKGVDSTLKIQPAKLEDSAVYLCASSFHRGAFFGQGTRLTVV.

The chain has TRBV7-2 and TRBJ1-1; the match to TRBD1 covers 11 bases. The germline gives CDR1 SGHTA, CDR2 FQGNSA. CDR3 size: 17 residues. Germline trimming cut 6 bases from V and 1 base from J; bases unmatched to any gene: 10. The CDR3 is CASRAAGTGGGNTEAFF. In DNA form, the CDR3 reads TGTGCCAGCAGGGCCGCCGGGACAGGGGGTGGGAACACTGAAGCTTTCTTT.

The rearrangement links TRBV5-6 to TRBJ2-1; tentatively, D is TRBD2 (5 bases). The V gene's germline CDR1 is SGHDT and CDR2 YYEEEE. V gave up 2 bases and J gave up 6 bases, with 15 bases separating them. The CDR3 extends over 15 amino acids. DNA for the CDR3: TGTGCCAGCAGCTTTATCAGCGGTTGGGGCAATGAGCAGTTCTTC. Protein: CASSFISGWGNEQFF.

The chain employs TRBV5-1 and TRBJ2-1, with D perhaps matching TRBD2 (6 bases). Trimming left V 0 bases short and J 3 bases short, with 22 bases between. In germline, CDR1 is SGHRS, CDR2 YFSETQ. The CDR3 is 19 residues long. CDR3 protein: CASSLEVTGLRSFYNEQFF. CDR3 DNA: TGCGCCAGCAGCTTGGAGGTTACGGGACTTAGATCTTTCTACAATGAGCAGTTCTTC.

CDR3 sequence (DNA): TGTGCCAGCAGTTTGACTGGCGAGCAGCCCCAGCATTTT. This codes for CASSLTGEQPQHF. V usage is TRBV12-3 or TRBV12-4 and J usage is TRBJ1-5; D ambiguous. CDR3 length equals 13 residues. V lost 3 bases to trimming and J lost 7 bases, with 10 bases between them.

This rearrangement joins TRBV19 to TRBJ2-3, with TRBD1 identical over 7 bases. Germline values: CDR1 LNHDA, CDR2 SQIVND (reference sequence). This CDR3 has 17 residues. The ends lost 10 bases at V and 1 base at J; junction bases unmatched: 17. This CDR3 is CATRRGGTPFGTDTQYF. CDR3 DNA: TGTGCCACTAGGAGAGGGGGCACCCCTTTTGGCACAGATACGCAGTATTTT.

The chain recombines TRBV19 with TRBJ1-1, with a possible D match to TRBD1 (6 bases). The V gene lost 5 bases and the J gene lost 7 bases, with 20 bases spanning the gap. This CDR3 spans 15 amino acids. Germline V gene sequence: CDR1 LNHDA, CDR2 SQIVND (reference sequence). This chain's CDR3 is CASSPRVGGLIEAFF. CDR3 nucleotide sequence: TGTGCCAGTAGTCCCCGAGTGGGGGGGCTTATTGAAGCTTTCTTT.

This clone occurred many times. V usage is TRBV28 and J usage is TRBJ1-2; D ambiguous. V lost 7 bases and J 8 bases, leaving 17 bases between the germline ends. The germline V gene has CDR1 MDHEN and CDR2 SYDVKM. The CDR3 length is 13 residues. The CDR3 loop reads CASTPRYRRGYTF. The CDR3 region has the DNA TGTGCCAGCACCCCCCGGTACCGCCGGGGCTACACCTTC.

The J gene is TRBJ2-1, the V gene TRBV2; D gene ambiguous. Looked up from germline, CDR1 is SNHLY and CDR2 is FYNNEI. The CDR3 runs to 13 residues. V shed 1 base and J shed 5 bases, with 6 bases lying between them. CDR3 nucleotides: TGTGCCAGCAGTGAAGACAGACACAATGAGCAGTTCTTC. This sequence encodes CASSEDRHNEQFF.

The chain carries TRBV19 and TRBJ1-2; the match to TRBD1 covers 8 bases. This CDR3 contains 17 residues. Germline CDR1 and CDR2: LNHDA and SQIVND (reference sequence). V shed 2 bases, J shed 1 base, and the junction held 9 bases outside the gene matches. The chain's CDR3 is CASSIRHGTGLNYGYTF. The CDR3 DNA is TGTGCCAGTAGTATACGCCACGGGACAGGCCTTAACTATGGCTACACCTTC.

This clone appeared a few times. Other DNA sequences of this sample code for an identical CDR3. The CDR3 spells CASSPSGYEQYF. The CDR3 bases are TGTGCCAGCAGCCCCTCAGGGTACGAGCAGTACTTC. J is TRBJ2-7 and V is TRBV7-9; D is perhaps TRBD1 (5 bases). V was clipped by 5 bases and J by 4 bases, with 9 bases between them. This CDR3 spans 12 amino acids. The germline V gene has CDR1 SEHNR and CDR2 FQNEAQ (reference sequence).

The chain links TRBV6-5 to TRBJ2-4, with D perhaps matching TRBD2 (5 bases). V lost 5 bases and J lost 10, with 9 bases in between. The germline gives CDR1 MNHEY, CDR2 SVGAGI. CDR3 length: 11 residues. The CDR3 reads CASSPGLIQYF. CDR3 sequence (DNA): TGTGCCAGCAGTCCGGGGTTAATTCAGTACTTC.